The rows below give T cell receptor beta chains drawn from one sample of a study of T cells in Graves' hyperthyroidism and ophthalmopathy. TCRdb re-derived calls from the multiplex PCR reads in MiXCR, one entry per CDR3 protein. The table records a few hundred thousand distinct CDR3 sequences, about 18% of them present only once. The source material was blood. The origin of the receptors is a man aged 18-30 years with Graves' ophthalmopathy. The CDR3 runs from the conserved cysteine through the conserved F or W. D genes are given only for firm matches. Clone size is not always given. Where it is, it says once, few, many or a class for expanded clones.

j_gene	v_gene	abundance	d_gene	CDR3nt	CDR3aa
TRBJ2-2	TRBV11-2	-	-	TGTGCCAGCAGCGCGATCCGGGACTCCAACACCGGGGAGCTGTTTTTT	CASSAIRDSNTGELFF
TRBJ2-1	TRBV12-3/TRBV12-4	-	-	TGTGCCAGCAGTCACAGGGCCGTCGTAAATGAGCAGTTCTTC	CASSHRAVVNEQFF
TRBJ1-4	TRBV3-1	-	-	TGTGCCAGCAGCCAGGGGGGGGGAACTAATGAAAAACTGTTTTTT	CASSQGGGTNEKLFF
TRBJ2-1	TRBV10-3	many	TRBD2	TGTGCCATCAGTGGGAGCGGGGGAGACAATGAGCAGTTCTTC	CAISGSGGDNEQFF
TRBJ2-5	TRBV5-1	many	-	TGCGCCAGCAGCGGCCCACAGGGAGGACAAGAGACCCAGTACTTC	CASSGPQGGQETQYF
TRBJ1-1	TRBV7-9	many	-	TGTGCCAGCAGCCGGGCGGGCGGGGACACTGAAGCTTTCTTT	CASSRAGGDTEAFF
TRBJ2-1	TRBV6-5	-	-	TGTGCCAGCAGTTACTCTGCTCGCTTTCCCCAGGTCAGCTCCTACAATGAGCAGTTCTTC	CASSYSARFPQVSSYNEQFF
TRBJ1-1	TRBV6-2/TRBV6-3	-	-	TGTGCCAGCAGGGATTGGGGATCCTTAACTGAAGCTTTCTTT	CASRDWGSLTEAFF
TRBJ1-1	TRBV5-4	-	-	TGTGCCAGCAGCTTCGGACGGCAAGACGCTGAAGCTTTCTTT	CASSFGRQDAEAFF
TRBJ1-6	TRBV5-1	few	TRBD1	TGCGCCAGCAGCTCCGGGACAGGGAATGCGCCCCTCCACTTT	CASSSGTGNAPLHF
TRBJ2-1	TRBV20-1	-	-	TGCAGTGCCCTGGGACCAGTCGGCGAGCAGTTCTTC	CSALGPVGEQFF
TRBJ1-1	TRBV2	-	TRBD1	TGTGCCAGCAGTCAGTCGGGACAGCAGAGTATGAACACTGAAGCTTTCTTT	CASSQSGQQSMNTEAFF
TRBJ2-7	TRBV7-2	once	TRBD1	TGTGCCAGCAGTCAACGGGACAGGGGCGGCTACGAGCAGTACTTC	CASSQRDRGGYEQYF
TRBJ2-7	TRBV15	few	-	TGTGCCACCAGCAGAGGGGACGGCTACGAGCAGTACTTC	CATSRGDGYEQYF
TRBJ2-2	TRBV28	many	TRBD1	TGTGCCAGCAGTTCCCTGACAGGGATGTCCGGGGAGCTGTTTTTT	CASSSLTGMSGELFF
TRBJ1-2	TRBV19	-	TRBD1	TGTGCCAGTACCCGATCAGGGGGAATAGGATATGGCTACACCTTC	CASTRSGGIGYGYTF
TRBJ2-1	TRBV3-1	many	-	TGTGCCAGCAGCCAGAGGGCGGGCGGATCCTACAATGAGCAGTTCTTC	CASSQRAGGSYNEQFF
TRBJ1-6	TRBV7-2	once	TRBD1	TGTGCCAGCAGCTTTGAGTCCGGGACAGGGACAAATTCACCCCTCCACTTT	CASSFESGTGTNSPLHF
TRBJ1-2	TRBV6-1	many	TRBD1	TGTGCCAGCAGTGAAGGACCGGTCGAAGGGACAGGATATGGCTACACCTTC	CASSEGPVEGTGYGYTF
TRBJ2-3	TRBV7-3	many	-	TGTGCCAGCAGCTTACTGGGGGCGGCAGATACGCAGTATTTT	CASSLLGAADTQYF
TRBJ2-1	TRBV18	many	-	TGTGCCAGCTCACCGGGGGCTAGCCGCAATGAGCAGTTCTTC	CASSPGASRNEQFF
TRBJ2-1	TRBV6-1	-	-	TGTGCCAGCTGGGGACAAAACTCCTACAATGAGCAGTTCTTC	CASWGQNSYNEQFF
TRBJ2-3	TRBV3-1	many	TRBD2	TGTGCCAGCAGCCCCTCGGCGGGGGTGGTAGATACGCAGTATTTT	CASSPSAGVVDTQYF
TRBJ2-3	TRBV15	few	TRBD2	TGTGCCACCAGCAGAGATCTGGAGCGGGGGCCGAACACAGATACGCAGTATTTT	CATSRDLERGPNTDTQYF
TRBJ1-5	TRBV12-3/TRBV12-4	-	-	TGTGCCAGCAGAACAAGGGGCGGTCAGCCCCAGCATTTT	CASRTRGGQPQHF
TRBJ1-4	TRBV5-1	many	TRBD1	TGCGCCAGCAGCTTTGGACACGACCTACGAGACAGGGGCTATGAAAAACTGTTTTTT	CASSFGHDLRDRGYEKLFF
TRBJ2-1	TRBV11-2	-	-	TGTGCCAGCAGCTCCGAACCCTCTGTTAATGAGCAGTTCTTC	CASSSEPSVNEQFF
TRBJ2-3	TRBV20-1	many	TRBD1	TGCAGTGCTAGAGACCCTAGGGACAGGGCAGATACGCAGTATTTT	CSARDPRDRADTQYF
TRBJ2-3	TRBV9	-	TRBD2	TGTGCCAGCAGCCTCGGGGGGAATCCCACAGATACACAGTATTTT	CASSLGGNPTDTQYF
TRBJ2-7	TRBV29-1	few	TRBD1	TGCAGCGCAGGACAGGAATACTACGAGCAGTACTTC	CSAGQEYYEQYF